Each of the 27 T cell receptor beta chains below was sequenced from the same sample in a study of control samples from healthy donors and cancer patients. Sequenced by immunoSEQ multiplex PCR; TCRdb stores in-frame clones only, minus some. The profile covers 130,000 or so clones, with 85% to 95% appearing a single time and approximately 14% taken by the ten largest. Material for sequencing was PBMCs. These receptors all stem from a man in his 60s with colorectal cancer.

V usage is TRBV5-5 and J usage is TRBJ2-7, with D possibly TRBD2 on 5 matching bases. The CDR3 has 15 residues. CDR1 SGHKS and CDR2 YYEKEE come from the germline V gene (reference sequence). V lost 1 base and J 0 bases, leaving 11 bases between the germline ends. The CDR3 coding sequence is TGTGCCAGCAGCTTGCCTCCGGGGTTCTCCTACGAGCAGTACTTC. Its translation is CASSLPPGFSYEQYF.

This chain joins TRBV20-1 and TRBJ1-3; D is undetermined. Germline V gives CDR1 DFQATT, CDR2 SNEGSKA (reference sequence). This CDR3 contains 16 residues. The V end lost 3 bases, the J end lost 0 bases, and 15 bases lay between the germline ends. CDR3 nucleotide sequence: TGCAGTGCTAGTACGGCTTGGGCGGACTCTGGAAACACCATATATTTT. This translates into CSASTAWADSGNTIYF.

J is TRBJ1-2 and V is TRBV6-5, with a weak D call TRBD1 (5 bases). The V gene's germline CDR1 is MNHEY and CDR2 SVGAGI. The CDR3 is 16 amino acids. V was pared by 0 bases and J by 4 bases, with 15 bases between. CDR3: CASSYSAAGTSYGYTF. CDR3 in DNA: TGTGCCAGCAGTTACTCGGCAGCAGGGACGAGCTATGGCTACACCTTC.

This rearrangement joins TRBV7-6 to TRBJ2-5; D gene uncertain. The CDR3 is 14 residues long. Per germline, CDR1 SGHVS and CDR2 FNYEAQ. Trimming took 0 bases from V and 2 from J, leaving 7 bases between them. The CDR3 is CASSLAPRQETQYF. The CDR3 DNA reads TGTGCCAGCAGCTTAGCCCCCAGACAAGAGACCCAGTACTTC.

CDR3 amino acids: CASSQQGHRGDTQYF. CDR3 bases: TGTGCCAGCAGTCAACAAGGGCACCGAGGAGATACGCAGTATTTT. The genes are TRBV3-1 (or the pseudogene TRBV3-2) and TRBJ2-3; no reliable D call. Per the germline V gene, CDR1 is LGHDT and CDR2 is YNNKEL (reference sequence). The V gene lost 6 bases and the J gene lost 5 bases, with 18 bases spanning the gap. The CDR3 is 15 amino acids.

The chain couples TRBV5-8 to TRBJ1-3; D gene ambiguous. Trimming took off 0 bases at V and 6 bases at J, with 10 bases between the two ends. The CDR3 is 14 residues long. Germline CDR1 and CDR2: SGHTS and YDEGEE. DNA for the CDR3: TGTGCCAGCAGCTTGGAACGTTTGGAAAACACCATATATTTT. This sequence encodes CASSLERLENTIYF.

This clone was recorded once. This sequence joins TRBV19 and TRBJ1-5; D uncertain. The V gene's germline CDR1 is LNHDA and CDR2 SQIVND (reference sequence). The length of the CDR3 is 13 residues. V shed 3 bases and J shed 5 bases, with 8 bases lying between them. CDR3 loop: CASSINPYQPQHF. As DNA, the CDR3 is TGTGCCAGTAGTATCAATCCTTATCAGCCCCAGCATTTT.

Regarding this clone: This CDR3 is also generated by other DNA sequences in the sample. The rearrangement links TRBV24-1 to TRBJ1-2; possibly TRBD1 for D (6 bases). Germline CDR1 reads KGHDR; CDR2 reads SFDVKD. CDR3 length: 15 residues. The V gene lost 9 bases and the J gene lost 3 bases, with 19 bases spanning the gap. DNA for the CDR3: TGTGCCACCCGGGGGGGGCGGGGGGCATACTATGGCTACACCTTC. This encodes CATRGGRGAYYGYTF.

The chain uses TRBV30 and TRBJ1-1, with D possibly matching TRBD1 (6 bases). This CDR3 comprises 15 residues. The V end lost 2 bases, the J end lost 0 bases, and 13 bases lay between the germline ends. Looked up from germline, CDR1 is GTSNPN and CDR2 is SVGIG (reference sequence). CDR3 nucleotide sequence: TGTGCCTGGAGTTCCTGGGGGCGGGTGAACACTGAAGCTTTCTTT. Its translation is CAWSSWGRVNTEAFF.

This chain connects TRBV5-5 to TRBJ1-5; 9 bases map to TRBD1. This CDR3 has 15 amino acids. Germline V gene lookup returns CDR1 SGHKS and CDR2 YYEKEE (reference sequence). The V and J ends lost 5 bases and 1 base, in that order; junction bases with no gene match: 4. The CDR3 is CASRPGTGSNQPQHF. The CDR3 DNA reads TGTGCCAGCAGACCCGGGACAGGGAGCAATCAGCCCCAGCATTTT.

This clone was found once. The CDR3 nucleotides are TGTGCCAGCAGTGTCACAGGGTTCAATCAGCCCCAGCATTTT. Translated, it gives CASSVTGFNQPQHF. V and J are TRBV27 and TRBJ1-5; a possible D gene is TRBD1 (6 bases). The germline gives CDR1 MNHEY, CDR2 SMNVEV (reference sequence). The CDR3 consists of 14 residues. V was shortened by 5 bases and J by 3 bases, with 11 bases between the two germline ends.

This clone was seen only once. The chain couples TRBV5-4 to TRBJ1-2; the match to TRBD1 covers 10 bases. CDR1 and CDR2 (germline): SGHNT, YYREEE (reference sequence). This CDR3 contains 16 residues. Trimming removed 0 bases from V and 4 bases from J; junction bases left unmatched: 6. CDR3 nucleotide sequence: TGTGCCAGCAGCTTGGCCTGGGACAGGGGTTCCTATGGCTACACCTTC. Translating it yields CASSLAWDRGSYGYTF. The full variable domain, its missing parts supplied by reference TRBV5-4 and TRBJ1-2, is ETGVTQSPTHLIKTRGQQVTLRCSSQSGHNTVSWYQQALGQGPQFIFQYYREEENGRGNFPPRFSGLQFPNYSSELNVNALELDDSALYLCASSLAWDRGSYGYTFGSGTRLTVV.

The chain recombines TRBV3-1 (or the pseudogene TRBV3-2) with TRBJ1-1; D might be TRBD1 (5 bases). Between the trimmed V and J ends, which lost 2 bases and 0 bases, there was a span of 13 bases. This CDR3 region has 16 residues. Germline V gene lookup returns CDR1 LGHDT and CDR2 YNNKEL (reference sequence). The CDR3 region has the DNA TGTGCCAGCAGCCAAAGCGGGGCCATACTGAACACTGAAGCTTTCTTT. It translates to CASSQSGAILNTEAFF.

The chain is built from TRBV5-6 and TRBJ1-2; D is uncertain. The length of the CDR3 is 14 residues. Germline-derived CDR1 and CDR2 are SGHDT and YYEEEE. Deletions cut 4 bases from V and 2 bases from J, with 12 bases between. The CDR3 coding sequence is TGTGCCAGCAGCCGAGTAAAAGGAAACTATGGCTACACCTTC. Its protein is CASSRVKGNYGYTF.

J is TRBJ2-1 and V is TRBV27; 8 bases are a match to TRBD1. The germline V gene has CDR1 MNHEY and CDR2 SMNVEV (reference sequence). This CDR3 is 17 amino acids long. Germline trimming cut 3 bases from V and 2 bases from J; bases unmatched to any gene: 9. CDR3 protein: CASSFLLGTGAYNEQFF. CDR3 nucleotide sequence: TGTGCCAGCAGTTTCCTTCTTGGGACAGGAGCCTACAATGAGCAGTTCTTC.

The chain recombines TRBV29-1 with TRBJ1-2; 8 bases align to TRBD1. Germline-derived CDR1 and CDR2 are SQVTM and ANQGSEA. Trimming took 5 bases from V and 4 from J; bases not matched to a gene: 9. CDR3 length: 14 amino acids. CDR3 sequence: CSVQQGGLGYGYTF. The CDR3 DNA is TGCAGCGTTCAACAGGGGGGCTTAGGCTATGGCTACACCTTC.

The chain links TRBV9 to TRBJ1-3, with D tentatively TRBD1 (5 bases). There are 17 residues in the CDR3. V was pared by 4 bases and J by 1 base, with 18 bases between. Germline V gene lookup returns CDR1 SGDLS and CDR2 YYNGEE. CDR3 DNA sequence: TGTGCCAGCAGCTCTAGCGGGTTGGGGGGTTCTGGAAACACCATATATTTT. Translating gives CASSSSGLGGSGNTIYF.

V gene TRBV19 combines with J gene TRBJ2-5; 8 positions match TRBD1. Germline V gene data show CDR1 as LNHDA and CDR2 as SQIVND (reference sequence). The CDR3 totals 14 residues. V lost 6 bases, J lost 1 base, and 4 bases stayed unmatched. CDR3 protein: CASSPQGGQETQYF. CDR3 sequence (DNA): TGTGCCAGTAGCCCACAGGGGGGCCAAGAGACCCAGTACTTC.

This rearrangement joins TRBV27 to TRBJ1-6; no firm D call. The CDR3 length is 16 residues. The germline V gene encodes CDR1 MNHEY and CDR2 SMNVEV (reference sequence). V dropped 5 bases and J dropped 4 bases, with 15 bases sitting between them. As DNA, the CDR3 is TGTGCCAGCAGTATCGTCAGAACCGATTATAATTCACCCCTCCACTTT. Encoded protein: CASSIVRTDYNSPLHF.

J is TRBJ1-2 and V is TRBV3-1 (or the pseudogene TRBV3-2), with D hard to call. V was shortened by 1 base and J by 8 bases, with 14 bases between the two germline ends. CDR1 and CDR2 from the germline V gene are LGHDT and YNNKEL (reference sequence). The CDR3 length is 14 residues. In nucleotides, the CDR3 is TGTGCCAGCAGCCAAGTGCGGGGAGTAGAAGGCTACACCTTC. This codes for CASSQVRGVEGYTF.

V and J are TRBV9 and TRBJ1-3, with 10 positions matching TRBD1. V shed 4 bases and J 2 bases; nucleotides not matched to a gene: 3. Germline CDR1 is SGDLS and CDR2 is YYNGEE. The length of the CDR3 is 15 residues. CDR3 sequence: CASSLDRGAGNTIYF. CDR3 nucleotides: TGTGCCAGCAGCTTGGACAGGGGGGCTGGAAACACCATATATTTT. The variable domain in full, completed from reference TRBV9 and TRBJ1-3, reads DSGVTQTPKHLITATGQRVTLRCSPRSGDLSVYWYQQSLDQGLQFLIQYYNGEERAKGNILERFSAQQFPDLHSELNLSSLELGDSALYFCASSLDRGAGNTIYFGEGSWLTVV.

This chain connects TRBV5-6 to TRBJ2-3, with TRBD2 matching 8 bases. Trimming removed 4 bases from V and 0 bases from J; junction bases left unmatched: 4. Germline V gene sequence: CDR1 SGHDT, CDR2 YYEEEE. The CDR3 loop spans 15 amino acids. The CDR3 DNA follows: TGTGCCAGCAGCCAAGCGGGGGTTAGCACAGATACGCAGTATTTT. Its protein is CASSQAGVSTDTQYF.

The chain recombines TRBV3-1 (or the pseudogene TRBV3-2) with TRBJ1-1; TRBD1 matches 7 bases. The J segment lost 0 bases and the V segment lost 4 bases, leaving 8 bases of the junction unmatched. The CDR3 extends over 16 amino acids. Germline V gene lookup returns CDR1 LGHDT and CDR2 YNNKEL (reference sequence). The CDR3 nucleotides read TGTGCCAGCAGCCTAGGACAGGCCCCTATGAACACTGAAGCTTTCTTT. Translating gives CASSLGQAPMNTEAFF.

CDR3 amino acids: CASSLTGTGRGYTF. The CDR3 bases are TGTGCCAGCAGTTTGACCGGGACAGGGAGGGGCTACACCTTC. The chain couples TRBV27 to TRBJ1-2; 9 bases are shared with TRBD1. CDR1 and CDR2 from the germline V gene are MNHEY and SMNVEV (reference sequence). V shed 3 bases, J shed 8 bases, and the junction held 7 bases outside the gene matches. The CDR3 length is 14 residues.

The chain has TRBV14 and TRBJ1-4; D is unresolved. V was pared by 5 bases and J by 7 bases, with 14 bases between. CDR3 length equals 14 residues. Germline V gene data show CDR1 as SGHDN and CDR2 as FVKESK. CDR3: CASSEGLLGEKLFF. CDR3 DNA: TGTGCCAGCAGCGAAGGACTACTGGGTGAAAAACTGTTTTTT.

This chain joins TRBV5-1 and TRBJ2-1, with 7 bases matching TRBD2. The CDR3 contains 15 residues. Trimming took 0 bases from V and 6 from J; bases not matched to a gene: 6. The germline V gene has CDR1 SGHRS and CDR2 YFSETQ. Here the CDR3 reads CASSLAWRGSNEQFF. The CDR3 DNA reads TGCGCCAGCAGCTTGGCCTGGCGGGGGAGCAATGAGCAGTTCTTC.

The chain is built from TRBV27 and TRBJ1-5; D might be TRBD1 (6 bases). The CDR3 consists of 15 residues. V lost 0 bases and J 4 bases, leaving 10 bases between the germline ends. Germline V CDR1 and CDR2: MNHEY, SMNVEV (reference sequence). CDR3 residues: CASSLSVTGNQPQHF. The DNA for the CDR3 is TGTGCCAGCAGTTTATCGGTGACAGGAAATCAGCCCCAGCATTTT.